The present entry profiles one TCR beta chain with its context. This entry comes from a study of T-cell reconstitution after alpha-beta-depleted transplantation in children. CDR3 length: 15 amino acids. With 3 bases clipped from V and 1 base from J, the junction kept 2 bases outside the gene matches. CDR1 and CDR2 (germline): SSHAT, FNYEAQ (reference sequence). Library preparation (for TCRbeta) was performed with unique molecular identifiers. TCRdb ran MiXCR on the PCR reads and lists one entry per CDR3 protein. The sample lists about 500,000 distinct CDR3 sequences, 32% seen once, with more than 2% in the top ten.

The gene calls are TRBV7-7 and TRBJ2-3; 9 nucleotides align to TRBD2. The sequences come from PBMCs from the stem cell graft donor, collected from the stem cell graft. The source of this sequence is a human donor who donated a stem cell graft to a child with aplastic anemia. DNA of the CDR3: TGTGCCAGCAGCTTGGTAGCGGGAGGCACAGATACGCAGTATTTT. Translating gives CASSLVAGGTDTQYF. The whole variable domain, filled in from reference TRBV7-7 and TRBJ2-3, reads GAGVSQSPRYKVTKRGQDVTLRCDPISSHATLYWYQQALGQGPEFLTYFNYEAQPDKSGLPSDRFSAERPEGSISTLTIQRTEQRDSAMYRCASSLVAGGTDTQYFGPGTRLTVL.